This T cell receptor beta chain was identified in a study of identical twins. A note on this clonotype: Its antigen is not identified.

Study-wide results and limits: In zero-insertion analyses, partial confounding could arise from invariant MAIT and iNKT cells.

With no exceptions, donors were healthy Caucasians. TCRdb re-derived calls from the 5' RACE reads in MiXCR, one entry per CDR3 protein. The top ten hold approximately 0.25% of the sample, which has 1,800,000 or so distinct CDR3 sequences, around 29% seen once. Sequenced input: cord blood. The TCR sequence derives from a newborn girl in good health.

CDR3 nucleotides: TGTGCCAGCACCCGACAGGGCTCCTATAATTCACCCCTCCACTTT. Its protein is CASTRQGSYNSPLHF. The chain links TRBV12-3 or TRBV12-4 to TRBJ1-6; TRBD1 agrees at 7 bases. The CDR3 length is 15 residues. The junction had 3 bases not matched to a gene; V was cut back by 7 bases and J by 0 bases.